The sequence of this T cell receptor (beta chain) was determined in a study of cytomegalovirus exposure and HLA in healthy donors. Study conclusions and caveats: In a later analysis, first-cohort TCR clusters were found to tend to co-occur in the approximately 120 validation repertoires.

Libraries were prepared by immunoSEQ multiplex PCR; TCRdb keeps only in-frame clonotypes and omits some of them. Among about 150,000 clones listed, 91% were seen once. A remark on this clone: As yet, its antigen is unknown.

V shed 5 bases and J 0 bases; nucleotides not matched to a gene: 5. The CDR3 spans 15 residues. Looked up from germline, CDR1 is LNHNV and CDR2 is YYDKDF (reference sequence). Among the approximately 130 subjects of the validation cohort, separate from the approximately 700-subject first cohort, were the donors. The clonotype comes from a man younger than 30 in good health and CMV-seronegative. Sequences were obtained from PBMCs. The rearrangement joins TRBV15 to TRBJ2-3, with TRBD2 identical over 7 bases. The CDR3 reads CATSGTSASTDTQYF. As DNA, the CDR3 is TGTGCCACCAGCGGAACTAGCGCCAGCACAGATACGCAGTATTTT.